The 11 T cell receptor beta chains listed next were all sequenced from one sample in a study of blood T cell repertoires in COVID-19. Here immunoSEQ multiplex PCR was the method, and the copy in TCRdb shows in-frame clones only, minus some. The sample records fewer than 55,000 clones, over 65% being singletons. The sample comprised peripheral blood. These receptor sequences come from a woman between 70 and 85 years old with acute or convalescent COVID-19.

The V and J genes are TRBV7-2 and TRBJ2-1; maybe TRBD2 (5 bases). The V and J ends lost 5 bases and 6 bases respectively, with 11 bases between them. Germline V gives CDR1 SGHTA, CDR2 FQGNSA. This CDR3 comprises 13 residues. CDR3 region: CASSHARGNEQFF. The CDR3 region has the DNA TGTGCCAGCAGCCACGCTCGGGGCAATGAGCAGTTCTTC. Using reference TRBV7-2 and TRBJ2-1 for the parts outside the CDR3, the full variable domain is GAGVSQSPSNKVTEKGKDVELRCDPISGHTALYWYRQSLGQGLEFLIYFQGNSAPDKSGLPSDRFSAERTGGSVSTLTIQRTQQEDSAVYLCASSHARGNEQFFGPGTRLTVL.

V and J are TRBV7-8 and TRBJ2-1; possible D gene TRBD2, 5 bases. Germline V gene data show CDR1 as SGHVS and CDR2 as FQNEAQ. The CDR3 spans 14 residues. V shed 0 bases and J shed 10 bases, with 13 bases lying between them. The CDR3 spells CASSLARELPEQFF. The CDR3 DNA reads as TGTGCCAGCAGCTTAGCTAGGGAGCTTCCCGAGCAGTTCTTC.

The CDR3: CASSLTGGAGQPQHF. CDR3 coding DNA: TGTGCCAGCAGTCTTACAGGGGGCGCAGGTCAGCCCCAGCATTTT. The rearrangement links TRBV28 to TRBJ1-5, with 9 bases that match TRBD1. J was trimmed by 6 bases and V by 5 bases; bases with no gene match: 8. The CDR3 extends over 15 amino acids. In germline, CDR1 is MDHEN, CDR2 SYDVKM.

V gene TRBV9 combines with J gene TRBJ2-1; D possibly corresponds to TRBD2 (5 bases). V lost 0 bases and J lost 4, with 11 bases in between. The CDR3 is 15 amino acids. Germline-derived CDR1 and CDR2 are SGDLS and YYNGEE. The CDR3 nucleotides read TGTGCCAGCAGCGTAGATATCGGGATTTACAATGAGCAGTTCTTC. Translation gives CASSVDIGIYNEQFF.

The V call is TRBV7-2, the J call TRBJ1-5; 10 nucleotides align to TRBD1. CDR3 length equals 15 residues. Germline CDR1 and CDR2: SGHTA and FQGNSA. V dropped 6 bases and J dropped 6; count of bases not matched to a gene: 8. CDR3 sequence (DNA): TGTGCCAGCAGTTCCCGACAGGGGGCAGGTCAGCCCCAGCATTTT. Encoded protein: CASSSRQGAGQPQHF.

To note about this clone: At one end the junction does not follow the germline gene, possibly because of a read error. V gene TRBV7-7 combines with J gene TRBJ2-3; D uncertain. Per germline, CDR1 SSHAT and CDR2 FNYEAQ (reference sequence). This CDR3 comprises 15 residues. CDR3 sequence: CASSLRVGSTDTQYF. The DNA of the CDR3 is TGTGCTAGCAGCTTAAGAGTTGGTAGCACAGATACGCAGTATTTT.

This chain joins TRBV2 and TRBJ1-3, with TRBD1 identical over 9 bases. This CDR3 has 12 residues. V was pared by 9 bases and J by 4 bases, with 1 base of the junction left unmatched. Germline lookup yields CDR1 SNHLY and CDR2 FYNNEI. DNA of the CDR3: TGTGCCAGAGGACAGGGGGGAAACACCATATATTTT. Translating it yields CARGQGGNTIYF. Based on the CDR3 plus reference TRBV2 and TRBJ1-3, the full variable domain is EPEVTQTPSHQVTQMGQEVILRCVPISNHLYFYWYRQILGQKVEFLVSFYNNEISEKSEIFDDQFSVERPDGSNFTLKIRSTKLEDSAMYFCARGQGGNTIYFGEGSWLTVV.

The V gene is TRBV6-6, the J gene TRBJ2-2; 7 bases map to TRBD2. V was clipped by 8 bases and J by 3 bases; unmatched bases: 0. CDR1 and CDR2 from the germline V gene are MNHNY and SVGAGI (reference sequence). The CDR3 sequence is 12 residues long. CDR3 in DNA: TGTGCCAGCCGGGGGGACACCGGGGAGCTGTTTTTT. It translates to CASRGDTGELFF.

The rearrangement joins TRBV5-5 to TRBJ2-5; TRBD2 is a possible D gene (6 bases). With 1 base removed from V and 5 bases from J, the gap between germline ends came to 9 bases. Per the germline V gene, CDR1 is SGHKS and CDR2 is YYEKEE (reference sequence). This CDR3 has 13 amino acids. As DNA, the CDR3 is TGTGCCAGCAGCTTGTATGCGGGGGAGACCCAGTACTTC. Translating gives CASSLYAGETQYF.

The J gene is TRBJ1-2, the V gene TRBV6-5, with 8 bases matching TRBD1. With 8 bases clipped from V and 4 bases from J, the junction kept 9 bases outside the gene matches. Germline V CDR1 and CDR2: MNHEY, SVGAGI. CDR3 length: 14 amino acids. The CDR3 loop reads CASGHRGGAYGYTF. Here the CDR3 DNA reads TGTGCCAGCGGTCACAGGGGGGGGGCCTATGGCTACACCTTC.

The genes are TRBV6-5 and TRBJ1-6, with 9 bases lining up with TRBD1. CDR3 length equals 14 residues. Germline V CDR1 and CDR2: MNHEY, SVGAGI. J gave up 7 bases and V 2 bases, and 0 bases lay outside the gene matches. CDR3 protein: CASSYGTGNSPLHF. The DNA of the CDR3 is TGTGCCAGCAGTTACGGGACAGGGAATTCACCCCTCCACTTT.